One sample yielded the 18 T cell receptor beta chains listed below, sequenced in a study of control samples from healthy donors and cancer patients. The protocol was immunoSEQ multiplex PCR, while the TCRdb copy is restricted to in-frame clones and leaves out a portion. This sample has some 70,000 clones, with more than 80% found just once. The specimen was blood. All receptors come from a man aged 55 to 70 in good health.

The chain joins TRBV28 to TRBJ1-4; 12 positions match TRBD1. The CDR3 consists of 16 residues. Germline V gives CDR1 MDHEN, CDR2 SYDVKM. J lost 9 bases, V lost 5 bases, and 10 bases had no gene match. The CDR3 loop reads CASSNTPGTGGQKLFF. CDR3 sequence (DNA): TGTGCCAGCAGTAACACCCCCGGGACAGGGGGCCAAAAACTGTTTTTT.

The chain links TRBV5-1 to TRBJ2-1; no clear D gene. This CDR3 region has 15 residues. The V and J ends lost 4 bases and 5 bases respectively, with 16 bases between them. Germline-derived CDR1 and CDR2 are SGHRS and YFSETQ. The DNA of the CDR3 is TGCGCCAGCAGCGAAATAATGCGAGCTGACAATGAGCAGTTCTTC. Encoded protein: CASSEIMRADNEQFF.

The chain links TRBV7-3 to TRBJ2-1, with 11 bases fitting TRBD2. This CDR3 spans 19 amino acids. Trimming cost V 1 base and J 1 base; bases outside gene matches: 9. The V gene's germline CDR1 is SGHTA and CDR2 FQGTGA. Here the CDR3 reads CASSLSLAGGPISYNEQFF. The DNA for the CDR3 is TGTGCCAGCAGCTTAAGTCTAGCGGGAGGACCAATTTCCTACAATGAGCAGTTCTTC.

A few counts support this clone. The chain recombines TRBV6-5 with TRBJ1-1, with no clear D. The CDR3 sequence is 11 residues long. Between the trimmed V and J ends, which lost 7 bases and 1 base, there was a span of 4 bases. CDR1 MNHEY and CDR2 SVGAGI come from the germline V gene. The CDR3 loop is CASTKNTEAFF. DNA for the CDR3: TGTGCCAGCACCAAGAACACTGAAGCTTTCTTT.

The chain employs TRBV19 and TRBJ2-1; D is perhaps TRBD2 (5 bases). The CDR3 extends over 16 amino acids. Germline V CDR1 and CDR2: LNHDA, SQIVND (reference sequence). V dropped 4 bases and J dropped 7 bases, with 20 bases sitting between them. DNA for the CDR3: TGTGCCAGTAGTACCCTCTTAGCCGGGGATTTGAATGAGCAGTTCTTC. Translated: CASSTLLAGDLNEQFF. The full variable domain, rest sourced from reference TRBV19 and TRBJ2-1, is DGGITQSPKYLFRKEGQNVTLSCEQNLNHDAMYWYRQDPGQGLRLIYYSQIVNDFQKGDIAEGYSVSREKKESFPLTVTSAQKNPTAFYLCASSTLLAGDLNEQFFGPGTRLTVL.

Written as DNA, the CDR3 is TGTGCCAGCAGCTTAGATATCGACTCTACCGAGCAGTACTTC. Its protein is CASSLDIDSTEQYF. V is TRBV11-2 and J is TRBJ2-7; D is undetermined. The V and J ends lost 0 bases and 6 bases respectively, with 12 bases between them. Germline CDR1 reads SGHAT; CDR2 reads FQNNGV. The CDR3 is 14 amino acids.

The V and J genes are TRBV29-1 and TRBJ2-5; D remains ambiguous. The germline V and J ends were trimmed by 6 bases and 3 bases, with 14 bases remaining between them. This CDR3 spans 13 amino acids. From germline, CDR1 is SQVTM and CDR2 ANQGSEA. The CDR3 here is CSVVLVLEETQYF. The CDR3 DNA reads as TGCAGCGTGGTACTTGTTCTAGAAGAGACCCAGTACTTC. Full variable domain (outside the CDR3, taken from reference TRBV29-1 and TRBJ2-5): SAVISQKPSRDICQRGTSLTIQCQVDSQVTMMFWYRQQPGQSLTLIATANQGSEATYESGFVIDKFPISRPNLTFSTLTVSNMSPEDSSIYLCSVVLVLEETQYFGPGTRLLVL.

The chain couples TRBV11-2 to TRBJ2-7, with D perhaps given as TRBD1 or TRBD2 (5 bases each). V lost 1 base and J lost 2, with 9 bases in between. This CDR3 spans 14 amino acids. CDR1 is SGHAT and CDR2 is FQNNGV in the germline V gene. The CDR3 sequence is CASSLAGRPYEQYF. The CDR3 nucleotides are TGTGCCAGCAGCTTAGCGGGACGTCCCTACGAGCAGTACTTC.

This chain uses TRBV7-2 with TRBJ2-1, with D perhaps matching TRBD1 or TRBD2 (5 bases each). Germline CDR1 SGHTA, CDR2 FQGNSA. Trimming removed 5 bases from V and 5 bases from J, with 13 bases in between. The CDR3 runs to 14 residues. The CDR3 DNA is TGTGCCAGCAGCCGCCTCGGGGACCACAATGAGCAGTTCTTC. As protein: CASSRLGDHNEQFF.

The rearrangement uses TRBV27 and TRBJ1-2; 8 nucleotides agree with TRBD1. Germline V gene sequence: CDR1 MNHEY, CDR2 SMNVEV (reference sequence). The length of the CDR3 is 15 residues. V shed 7 bases and J 4 bases; nucleotides not matched to a gene: 11. The CDR3 coding sequence is TGTGCCAGCAAAATGACAGGGGTTGACGGCTATGGCTACACCTTC. Its translation is CASKMTGVDGYGYTF.

The chain couples TRBV5-1 to TRBJ1-6, with D maybe TRBD1 (5 bases). V was pared by 0 bases and J by 5 bases, with 12 bases between. In germline, CDR1 is SGHRS, CDR2 YFSETQ. CDR3 length: 16 amino acids. Here the CDR3 DNA reads TGCGCCAGCAGCTTGGGACCGCAGGGAAATAATTCACCCCTCCACTTT. Translating it yields CASSLGPQGNNSPLHF.

The V call is TRBV4-2, the J call TRBJ2-1; TRBD1 matches at 8 bases. The V and J ends lost 3 bases and 5 bases, in that order; junction bases with no gene match: 6. The CDR3 is 15 amino acids. Germline values: CDR1 LGHNA, CDR2 YNFKEQ. Here the CDR3 DNA reads TGTGCCAGCAGCCACCCGGACAGGGAACACAATGAGCAGTTCTTC. Amino acid sequence: CASSHPDREHNEQFF.

V gene TRBV28 combines with J gene TRBJ1-1, with D tentatively TRBD1 (5 bases). V gave up 5 bases and J gave up 7 bases, with 8 bases separating them. Germline V lookup: CDR1 MDHEN, CDR2 SYDVKM. This CDR3 region has 11 residues. CDR3 in amino acids: CASSLRVEAFF. The CDR3 nucleotides read TGTGCCAGCAGTCTCAGGGTTGAAGCTTTCTTT.

This chain connects TRBV3-1 (or the pseudogene TRBV3-2) to TRBJ2-2; D is undetermined. V shed 3 bases and J shed 1 base, with 3 bases lying between them. This CDR3 contains 13 residues. Germline V gene data show CDR1 as LGHDT and CDR2 as YNNKEL (reference sequence). This CDR3 is CASSHLNTGELFF. In DNA, the CDR3 is TGTGCCAGCAGCCATCTGAACACCGGGGAGCTGTTTTTT.

The chain uses TRBV3-1 (or the pseudogene TRBV3-2) and TRBJ1-6; 8 positions match TRBD1. Germline lookup yields CDR1 LGHDT and CDR2 YNNKEL (reference sequence). With 5 bases clipped from V and 2 bases from J, the junction kept 2 bases outside the gene matches. The CDR3 sequence is 15 residues long. DNA for the CDR3: TGTGCCAGCAGCGAGGGACAGGCCTATAATTCACCCCTCCACTTT. Translated, it gives CASSEGQAYNSPLHF.

The rearrangement uses TRBV19 and TRBJ2-7; TRBD1 matches at 7 bases. The CDR3 consists of 11 residues. The V and J ends lost 4 bases and 6 bases, in that order; junction bases with no gene match: 0. Germline-derived CDR1 and CDR2 are LNHDA and SQIVND (reference sequence). The CDR3 bases are TGTGCCAGTAGTAGACAGGGCGAGCAGTACTTC. Residues: CASSRQGEQYF. The full variable domain, in which reference TRBV19 and TRBJ2-7 provide the parts outside the CDR3, is DGGITQSPKYLFRKEGQNVTLSCEQNLNHDAMYWYRQDPGQGLRLIYYSQIVNDFQKGDIAEGYSVSREKKESFPLTVTSAQKNPTAFYLCASSRQGEQYFGPGTRLTVT.

V and J are TRBV7-2 and TRBJ2-1; D is unclear. Germline CDR1 SGHTA, CDR2 FQGNSA. The CDR3 is made up of 14 amino acids. V was trimmed by 3 bases and J by 3 bases, leaving 9 bases between them. CDR3 residues: CASSFLGNYNEQFF. As DNA, the CDR3 is TGTGCCAGCAGCTTCTTAGGGAACTACAATGAGCAGTTCTTC.

The rearrangement joins TRBV5-6 to TRBJ2-7; TRBD2 agrees at 13 bases. J lost 7 bases, V lost 2 bases, and 12 bases had no gene match. The germline gives CDR1 SGHDT, CDR2 YYEEEE. The CDR3 sequence is 17 residues long. The CDR3 region has the DNA TGTGCCAGCAGCTTAAACTTCGGGACTAGCGGGAAGGTTGAGCAGTACTTC. This gives the protein CASSLNFGTSGKVEQYF.